The 7 T cell receptor beta chains reported below all come from one sample, sequenced in a study of Graves' ophthalmopathy and Graves' hyperthyroidism. TCR beta CDR3 regions were amplified from RNA transcripts. First-round RT-PCR employed HTBI primers, with a second-round multiplex PCR after it. MiXCR was run by TCRdb on the multiplex PCR reads, yielding one entry per CDR3 protein. This table has roughly 1.1 million distinct CDR3 sequences, around a third appearing once. The sample consisted of peripheral blood or thyroid tissue (not recorded which). The receptors stem from an adult man with Graves' hyperthyroidism.

In this sample, this clonotype turned up many times. The chain links TRBV12-3 or TRBV12-4 to TRBJ1-6; D perhaps matches TRBD1 (5 bases). This CDR3 has 16 amino acids. The V gene lost 6 bases and the J gene lost 9 bases, with 21 bases spanning the gap. The CDR3 region is CASSYPTLNRGSPLHF. CDR3 DNA sequence: TGTGCCAGCAGCTACCCGACTCTGAATAGGGGTTCACCCCTCCACTTT.

This sequence joins TRBV19 and TRBJ1-2; possible D gene TRBD1, 6 bases. From germline, CDR1 is LNHDA and CDR2 SQIVND (reference sequence). Trimming cost V 6 bases and J 3 bases, with 11 bases left between them. The CDR3 loop spans 13 amino acids. CDR3 protein: CASSQGLDYGYTF. Written as DNA, the CDR3 is TGTGCCAGTAGCCAGGGGTTGGACTATGGCTACACCTTC.

On this clonotype itself: A much larger clone differs by one base, so this may be a read error. The DNA of the CDR3 is TGTGCCAGCGGTAGCGGGGGGGAAGGGACCCAGTACTTC. As protein: CASGSGGEGTQYF. The chain couples TRBV9 to TRBJ2-5; 11 bases match TRBD2. Germline V gives CDR1 SGDLS, CDR2 YYNGEE. The CDR3 has 13 residues. Germline trimming cut 7 bases from V and 7 bases from J; bases unmatched to any gene: 6.

The chain combines TRBV7-3 with TRBJ2-5, with D possibly being TRBD1 or TRBD2 (6 bases each). V lost 8 bases and J 5 bases, leaving 18 bases between the germline ends. CDR1 is SGHTA and CDR2 is FQGTGA in the germline V gene. This CDR3 region has 14 residues. The CDR3 region is CASVERTGRETQYF. For the CDR3, the DNA is TGTGCCAGCGTTGAAAGAACAGGGAGGGAGACCCAGTACTTC.

Of note for this clonotype: A much larger clone is a single base away; this may be a read error. The chain links TRBV7-2 to TRBJ2-7, with TRBD1 identical over 7 bases. Per germline, CDR1 SGHTA and CDR2 FQGNSA. The CDR3 is 13 residues long. The CDR3 coding sequence is TGTGCCAGCAGCTTAGAGTTTGCACAGGGGCAGCACTTC. Protein sequence: CASSLEFAQGQHF.

In the case of this clonotype: One end of the junction does not line up with germline, which may come from a read error. The chain uses TRBV10-2 and TRBJ2-7; 10 bases align to TRBD2. The CDR3 runs 18 residues. CDR1 WSHSY and CDR2 SAAADI come from the germline V gene. The CDR3 reads CASSSPPGSGRISYEQYF. The DNA of the CDR3 is TGTGCCAGCAGCTCCCCGCCGGGTAGCGGGAGGATCTCCTACGAGCAGTACTTC.

In its sample, this clonotype was seen many times. The rearrangement joins TRBV13 to TRBJ2-2; TRBD1 matches at 7 bases. With 1 base clipped from V and 1 base from J, the junction kept 3 bases outside the gene matches. The CDR3 runs 16 residues. CDR1 and CDR2 from the germline V gene are PRHDT and FYEKMQ (reference sequence). This CDR3 reads CASSLAWTGNTGELFF. For the CDR3, the DNA is TGTGCCAGCAGCTTAGCGTGGACAGGGAACACCGGGGAGCTGTTTTTT.